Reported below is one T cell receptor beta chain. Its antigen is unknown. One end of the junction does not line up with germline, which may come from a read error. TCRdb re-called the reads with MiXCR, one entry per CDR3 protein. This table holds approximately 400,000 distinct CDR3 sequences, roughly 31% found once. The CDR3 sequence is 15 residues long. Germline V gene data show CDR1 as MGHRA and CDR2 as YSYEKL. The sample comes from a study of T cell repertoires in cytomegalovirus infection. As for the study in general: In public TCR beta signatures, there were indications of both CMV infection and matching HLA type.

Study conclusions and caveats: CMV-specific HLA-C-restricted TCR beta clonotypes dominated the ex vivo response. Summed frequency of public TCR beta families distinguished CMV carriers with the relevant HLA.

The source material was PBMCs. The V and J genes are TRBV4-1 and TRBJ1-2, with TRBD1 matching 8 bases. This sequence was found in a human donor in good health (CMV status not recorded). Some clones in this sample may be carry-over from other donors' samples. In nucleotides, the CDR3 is TGTGCCAGCAGCCAAGAACAGGGGGAGAACTATGGCTACACCTTC. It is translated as CASSQEQGENYGYTF.